This T cell receptor beta chain came from a study of type 1 and type 2 diabetes patients listed by TCRdb under 2016. Study-level background: The cohort comprised nine or ten type 1 diabetes patients, a few type 2 diabetes patients and about six nondiabetic controls recruited in China. Throughout the study, CD4 or CD8 MicroBeads on MACS columns were used to positively select CD4+ and CD8+ T cells from PBMCs. The whole study generated 15 million to 20 million paired-end reads. TCRbeta repertoires were profiled by high-throughput sequencing in the study to compare type 1 diabetes, type 2 diabetes and nondiabetic individuals. Type 2 diabetes patients were used as a disease comparison group for the type 1 diabetes patients. When approximately 22-cycle amplification was compared with 25-cycle amplification, V gene usage looked similar, suggesting that primer efficiencies were similar and PCR bias was random. TCRbeta libraries were sequenced paired-end on Illumina HiSeq 2000 or MiSeq instruments.

General study outcomes and caveats: Type 2 diabetes and control samples had highly correlated V and J gene usage patterns, with the correlation between samples averaging roughly 0.97. Since just a limited number of T2D and control samples were sequenced, some T1D-only HECs might also appear in more T2D or control samples. Age and gender were not matched between study groups, possibly biasing interpretation. In both CD4+ and CD8+ T cells, type 2 diabetes repertoires were highly diverse, with diversity significantly greater than that of type 1 diabetes repertoires. Few highly-expanded CD4+ clones, median one, were found in type 2 diabetes patients, accounting for a median about 4.1% of reads.

To note about this clonotype: This receptor's antigen is unknown. Base qualities are not at hand, and no much larger clone is one base apart.

Sequencer: Illumina MiSeq. Genomic DNA from sorted T cell subsets served as template for TCRbeta CDR3 amplification. Multiplex PCR with 30 forward and 13 reverse primers amplified the TCRbeta CDR3 region. PCR products were purified with AMPure XP beads, then indices and adaptors were added in a second roughly 25-cycle PCR. Before sequencing, the QIAquick Gel Extraction Kit was used to gel-purify the libraries. As for the authors' bioinformatics: Paired-end reads were merged with FLASH and aligned to IMGT V, D and J germline references using IgBLAST. Reads with less than 70% alignment identity to germline references were removed, leaving around 10 million reads across the study. Following IMGT definitions, CDR3 boundaries, reading frame and productivity were assigned. A highly-expanded clone was defined as any clone making up 1% or more of reads, and normalized Shannon entropy served as the measure of diversity. Unpaired two-tailed t-tests were used to test group differences in Shannon entropy. The raw public data were reprocessed by TCRdb itself: fastp quality trimming at Q25, MiXCR clonotype calling, in-frame beta chains only. Rows are unified per CDR3 protein, each entry keeping the most common DNA and genes. Here the V and J calls rest on TCRdb's processing, not on the authors' analysis. This sample is represented by about 270,000 distinct CDR3 sequences; 47% of them were singletons. The ten largest clones add up to roughly an eighth of the sample.

Standard classification criteria for type 1 or type 2 diabetes were met by all diabetic patients, and glucose and C-peptide were assessed by WHO-recommended methods. Donors with other autoimmune diseases or infections within the previous four weeks were excluded. Around 10 milliliters of peripheral blood were drawn from each participant. LymphoPrep density separation was used to isolate PBMCs. Sample: peripheral blood mononuclear cells (PBMCs). The receptor was derived from a man aged 18 to 30 with type 2 diabetes.

The CDR3 region: CASSPEGPYNEQFF. The nucleotide sequence reads TGCGCCAGCAGCCCCGAGGGCCCTTACAATGAGCAGTTCTTC. The rearranged chain carries TRBV4-1 and TRBJ2-1, and possibly TRBD2, on 5 matching bases. CDR1 and CDR2 (MGHRA, YSYEKL) derive from the germline V gene. V loses 4 bases of germline sequence and J loses 4 bases, and the interval between the two ends is 11 bases. Spanning cysteine to phenylalanine, the CDR3 consists of 14 amino acids. The sequence is cut down to CDR3 DNA, 42 bases in frame from base 1.